Below are 25 T cell receptor beta chains sequenced from a single sample in a study of T cells in Graves' hyperthyroidism and ophthalmopathy. Authors of the study amplified TCR beta CDR3 regions from RNA transcripts. The primer set for the first-round RT-PCR of the TCR CDR3 was HTBI. MiXCR, applied by TCRdb to the multiplex PCR reads, yields one record per CDR3 protein. The sample has 80,000 to 100,000 distinct CDR3 sequences; roughly 39% are singletons. Sequencing was performed on peripheral blood or thyroid tissue (not recorded which). Receptor source: a woman aged 30 to 39 with Graves' hyperthyroidism.

This clonotype was counted ten times or more. The chain links TRBV4-1 to TRBJ2-5; D unresolved. This CDR3 has 12 residues. Trimming removed 2 bases from V and 13 bases from J, with 14 bases in between. Per germline, CDR1 MGHRA and CDR2 YSYEKL. The CDR3 sequence is CASSQLGGLWYF. The DNA of the CDR3 is TGCGCCAGCAGCCAATTGGGCGGTTTATGGTACTTC.

V is TRBV7-9 and J is TRBJ2-7, with 7 bases aligning to TRBD2. The germline gives CDR1 SEHNR, CDR2 FQNEAQ (reference sequence). The V and J ends lost 8 bases and 7 bases, in that order; junction bases with no gene match: 14. This CDR3 spans 14 amino acids. The CDR3 protein is CASALSGIRVEQYF. CDR3 DNA sequence: TGTGCCAGCGCCTTGAGCGGGATTCGTGTAGAGCAGTACTTC.

This clonotype showed up many times. V and J are TRBV24-1 and TRBJ1-2; D remains unclear. From germline, CDR1 is KGHDR and CDR2 SFDVKD. Trimming pared 7 bases from V and 8 bases from J, leaving 16 bases between. CDR3 length: 13 amino acids. Here the CDR3 reads CATSPRDYRGYTF. The CDR3 coding sequence is TGTGCCACCAGCCCAAGGGATTATAGGGGCTACACCTTC.

The chain combines TRBV15 with TRBJ1-5; tentative D call: TRBD1 (5 bases). This CDR3 is 17 amino acids long. V shed 0 bases and J shed 0 bases, with 12 bases lying between them. CDR1 is LNHNV, CDR2 YYDKDF, per germline (reference sequence). The CDR3 protein is CATSRDGGGVSNQPQHF. The DNA of the CDR3 is TGTGCCACCAGCAGAGATGGGGGGGGGGTTAGCAATCAGCCCCAGCATTTT.

This clonotype was counted many times. The CDR3 is CASSFAGTSGETQYF. In DNA, the CDR3 is TGCGCCAGCAGCTTCGCCGGGACTAGCGGAGAGACCCAGTACTTC. V gene TRBV5-1 combines with J gene TRBJ2-5; 11 bases line up with TRBD2. The CDR3 has 15 residues. Trimming took 2 bases from V and 4 from J; bases not matched to a gene: 4. Germline lookup yields CDR1 SGHRS and CDR2 YFSETQ.

In this sample, this clonotype turned up many times. The gene calls are TRBV7-9 and TRBJ1-2; D is ambiguous. There are 11 residues in the CDR3. V shed 1 base and J shed 6 bases, with 3 bases lying between them. Germline lookup yields CDR1 SEHNR and CDR2 FQNEAQ (reference sequence). The CDR3 loop is CASSLEHGYTF. In nucleotides, the CDR3 is TGTGCCAGCAGCTTAGAACATGGCTACACCTTC. The whole variable domain, remainder taken from reference TRBV7-9 and TRBJ1-2, is DTGVSQNPRHKITKRGQNVTFRCDPISEHNRLYWYRQTLGQGPEFLTYFQNEAQLEKSRLLSDRFSAERPKGSFSTLEIQRTEQGDSAMYLCASSLEHGYTFGSGTRLTVV.

In this sample, this clonotype turned up many times. V gene TRBV7-9 combines with J gene TRBJ1-2; D is unresolved. Germline loops: CDR1 SEHNR, CDR2 FQNEAQ (reference sequence). Trimming left V 6 bases short and J 7 bases short, with 15 bases between. CDR3 size: 13 residues. CDR3 sequence reads: CASSNTEGSGYTF. In nucleotides, the CDR3 is TGTGCCAGCAGTAACACCGAGGGATCTGGCTACACCTTC.

This clonotype was seen at least ten times. This chain uses TRBV12-3 or TRBV12-4 with TRBJ1-5; weak D call: TRBD1 (5 bases). V shed 4 bases and J shed 4 bases, with 11 bases lying between them. The CDR3 runs to 14 residues. The CDR3 sequence is CASSWQGGNQPQHF. The DNA of the CDR3 is TGTGCCAGCAGTTGGCAGGGCGGGAATCAGCCCCAGCATTTT.

This clonotype was counted only a few times. The chain employs TRBV27 and TRBJ2-1; D is perhaps TRBD1 or TRBD2 (5 bases each). The germline gives CDR1 MNHEY, CDR2 SMNVEV (reference sequence). Trimming pared 8 bases from V and 8 bases from J, leaving 19 bases between. The CDR3 contains 14 residues. The CDR3 DNA sequence: TGTGCCAGCCAACCCTTAGAGACAGCGGATGAGCAGTTCTTC. It specifies CASQPLETADEQFF.

This clonotype is medium-sized (0.01 to 0.1%) within its sample. This rearrangement joins TRBV7-8 to TRBJ2-7, with 7 bases lining up with TRBD1. Germline V gene sequence: CDR1 SGHVS, CDR2 FQNEAQ. CDR3 length: 14 amino acids. With V trimmed by 5 bases and J by 2 bases, 6 bases remained unmatched. CDR3: CASSPTQGAYEQYF. The CDR3 DNA reads as TGTGCCAGCAGCCCCACGCAGGGGGCCTACGAGCAGTACTTC.

V is TRBV10-3 and J is TRBJ1-5, with 11 nucleotides matching TRBD1. J lost 7 bases, V lost 10 bases, and 12 bases had no gene match. The CDR3 extends over 15 amino acids. Per the germline V gene, CDR1 is ENHRY and CDR2 is SYGVKD. As DNA, the CDR3 is TGTGCCACCGGCTCGGGACAGGGGGTTAGACAGCCCCAGCATTTT. The encoded protein is CATGSGQGVRQPQHF.

This clonotype was detected many times. The rearrangement uses TRBV2 and TRBJ1-1; D is undetermined. V lost 1 base, J lost 5 bases, and 14 bases lay in between. Germline-derived CDR1 and CDR2 are SNHLY and FYNNEI. CDR3 length: 15 amino acids. CDR3 loop: CASSEELALGTEAFF. The CDR3 bases are TGTGCCAGCAGTGAAGAATTGGCCCTGGGTACTGAAGCTTTCTTT.

The chain has TRBV29-1 and TRBJ1-2; TRBD1 might be the D (5 bases). The CDR3 runs 14 residues. CDR1 and CDR2 from the germline V gene are SQVTM and ANQGSEA. CDR3 sequence (DNA): TGCAGTGAATGGGGGGTAGGGGAATCCTATGGCTACACCTTC. Protein product: CSEWGVGESYGYTF.

The genes are TRBV24-1 and TRBJ2-7; TRBD2 matches 11 bases. V lost 10 bases, J lost 4 bases, and 8 bases stayed unmatched. The CDR3 spans 14 residues. The germline V gene has CDR1 KGHDR and CDR2 SFDVKD. CDR3 bases: TGTGCCACGCCTAGCGGGAGGATTCTATACGAGCAGTACTTC. Protein: CATPSGRILYEQYF.

A note on this clonotype: One junction end does not reproduce the germline sequence, and a read error may be involved. The chain uses TRBV5-1 and TRBJ2-7; 7 bases are shared with TRBD1. CDR1 SGHRS and CDR2 YFSETQ come from the germline V gene. The CDR3 sequence is 13 residues long. This chain's CDR3 is CAGRPGTDYEQYF. As DNA, the CDR3 is TGCGCCGGCAGACCCGGGACAGACTACGAGCAGTACTTC.

This clonotype came up many times. The chain links TRBV7-9 to TRBJ2-6, with D perhaps TRBD1 (5 bases). The CDR3 covers 17 residues. Germline assignment: CDR1 SEHNR and CDR2 FQNEAQ (reference sequence). The V end was cut by 5 bases, the J end by 0 bases, with 14 bases between. CDR3 DNA: TGTGCCAGCAGCCCCGGACAAGCGATCTCTGGGGCCAACGTCCTGACTTTC. Residues: CASSPGQAISGANVLTF. The complete variable domain, with remaining parts taken from reference TRBV7-9 and TRBJ2-6, reads DTGVSQNPRHKITKRGQNVTFRCDPISEHNRLYWYRQTLGQGPEFLTYFQNEAQLEKSRLLSDRFSAERPKGSFSTLEIQRTEQGDSAMYLCASSPGQAISGANVLTFGAGSRLTVL.

CDR3 residues: CASGQGGNTGELFF. CDR3 sequence (DNA): TGTGCCTCAGGACAGGGGGGAAACACCGGGGAGCTGTTTTTT. The rearrangement uses TRBV12-3 or TRBV12-4 and TRBJ2-2; TRBD1 matches at 10 bases. The CDR3 consists of 14 residues. V dropped 11 bases and J dropped 2; count of bases not matched to a gene: 5.

Sample share makes this clonotype large. The chain employs TRBV7-8 and TRBJ2-5, with a tentative D call TRBD2 (5 bases). This CDR3 is 10 amino acids long. V was clipped by 8 bases and J by 5 bases, with 6 bases between them. The germline V gene encodes CDR1 SGHVS and CDR2 FQNEAQ. The CDR3 sequence: CASGLETQYF. In nucleotides, the CDR3 is TGTGCCAGCGGACTCGAGACCCAGTACTTC. The full variable domain, rest sourced from reference TRBV7-8 and TRBJ2-5, is GAGVSQSPRYKVAKRGQDVALRCDPISGHVSLFWYQQALGQGPEFLTYFQNEAQLDKSGLPSDRFFAERPEGSVSTLKIQRTQQEDSAVYLCASGLETQYFGPGTRLLVL.

The rearrangement joins TRBV6-2 or TRBV6-3 to TRBJ2-3, with D unresolved. The germline gives CDR1 MNHEY, CDR2 SVGEGT. V dropped 11 bases and J dropped 11 bases, with 8 bases sitting between them. This CDR3 spans 8 amino acids. CDR3 DNA: TGTGCCCTCTTCTTGCAGTATTTT. It translates to CALFLQYF.

J is TRBJ2-7 and V is TRBV7-9; 7 positions match TRBD1. After removal of 5 bases from V and 4 bases from J, the junction contained 5 bases not matched to a gene. There are 13 residues in the CDR3. CDR1 SEHNR and CDR2 FQNEAQ come from the germline V gene (reference sequence). CDR3 sequence (DNA): TGTGCCAGCAGCGCAAGGGGGCCATACGAGCAGTACTTC. This encodes CASSARGPYEQYF. Full variable domain (rest looked up from reference TRBV7-9 and TRBJ2-7): DTGVSQNPRHKITKRGQNVTFRCDPISEHNRLYWYRQTLGQGPEFLTYFQNEAQLEKSRLLSDRFSAERPKGSFSTLEIQRTEQGDSAMYLCASSARGPYEQYFGPGTRLTVT.

The J gene is TRBJ1-2, the V gene TRBV30; the D is unclear. The V end lost 0 bases, the J end lost 4 bases, and 9 bases lay between the germline ends. This CDR3 has 13 amino acids. Germline V gives CDR1 GTSNPN, CDR2 SVGIG (reference sequence). In DNA, the CDR3 is TGTGCCTGGAGTGTGATGGGGTCCTATGGCTACACCTTC. Protein product: CAWSVMGSYGYTF. Complete variable domain (other parts from reference TRBV30 and TRBJ1-2): SQTIHQWPATLVQPVGSPLSLECTVEGTSNPNLYWYRQAAGRGLQLLFYSVGIGQISSEVPQNLSASRPQDRQFILSSKKLLLSDSGFYLCAWSVMGSYGYTFGSGTRLTVV.

This clonotype occurred many times. The chain links TRBV13 to TRBJ1-1; the D gene is possibly TRBD1 (6 bases). The germline V and J ends were trimmed by 5 bases and 6 bases, with 13 bases remaining between them. CDR1 and CDR2 from the germline V gene are PRHDT and FYEKMQ (reference sequence). The CDR3 runs 13 residues. The CDR3 bases are TGTGCCAGCAGCCTTTACAGGGCCCCTGAAGCTTTCTTT. Its protein product is CASSLYRAPEAFF.

V gene TRBV15 combines with J gene TRBJ1-1; D is uncertain. V gave up 3 bases and J gave up 9 bases, with 14 bases separating them. The CDR3 is 13 amino acids. The germline V gene has CDR1 LNHNV and CDR2 YYDKDF (reference sequence). CDR3 coding DNA: TGTGCCACCAGCAGCTTAACCGGGTACCAAGCTTTCTTT. It is translated as CATSSLTGYQAFF.

The chain couples TRBV11-1 to TRBJ2-5; D is ambiguous. The CDR3 length is 15 residues. Germline CDR1 reads SGHAT; CDR2 reads FQDESV (reference sequence). Between the trimmed V and J ends, which lost 4 bases and 5 bases, there was a span of 17 bases. As DNA, the CDR3 is TGTGCCAGCAGCTGGACGGGCCTCACCGGGGAGACCCAGTACTTC. Its protein product is CASSWTGLTGETQYF.

This clonotype was detected many times. The chain is built from TRBV2 and TRBJ2-5; D is unclear. The V gene lost 1 base and the J gene lost 7 bases, with 7 bases spanning the gap. CDR1 and CDR2 (germline): SNHLY, FYNNEI. CDR3 size: 12 residues. This CDR3 is CASSEVRGTQYF. The DNA for the CDR3 is TGTGCCAGCAGTGAAGTGCGAGGGACCCAGTACTTC.